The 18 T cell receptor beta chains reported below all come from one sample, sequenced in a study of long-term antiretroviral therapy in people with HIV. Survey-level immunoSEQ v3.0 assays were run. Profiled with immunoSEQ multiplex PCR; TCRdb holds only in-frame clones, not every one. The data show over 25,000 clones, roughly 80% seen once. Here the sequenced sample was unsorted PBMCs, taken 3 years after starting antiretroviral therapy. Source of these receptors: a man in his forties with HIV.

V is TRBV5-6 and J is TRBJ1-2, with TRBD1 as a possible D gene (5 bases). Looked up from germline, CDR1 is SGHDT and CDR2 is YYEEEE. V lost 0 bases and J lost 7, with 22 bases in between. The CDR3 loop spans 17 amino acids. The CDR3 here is CASSLERGGTGAAGYTF. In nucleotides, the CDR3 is TGTGCCAGCAGCTTGGAAAGGGGAGGGACCGGGGCAGCTGGCTACACCTTC.

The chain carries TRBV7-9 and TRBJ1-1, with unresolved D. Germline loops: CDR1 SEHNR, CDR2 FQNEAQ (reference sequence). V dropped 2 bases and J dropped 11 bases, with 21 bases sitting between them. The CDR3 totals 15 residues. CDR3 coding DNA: TGTGCCAGCAGCTTAAGTTCGACTTCAATAGAGGCCGCTTTCTTT. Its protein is CASSLSSTSIEAAFF.

The CDR3 DNA sequence: TGTGCCAGTAGTATCGGTCCGCAATTGAACACTGAAGCTTTCTTT. Translated, it gives CASSIGPQLNTEAFF. The chain carries TRBV19 and TRBJ1-1; D remains unclear. Germline CDR1 and CDR2: LNHDA and SQIVND (reference sequence). V dropped 3 bases and J dropped 0 bases, with 11 bases sitting between them. This CDR3 contains 15 residues.

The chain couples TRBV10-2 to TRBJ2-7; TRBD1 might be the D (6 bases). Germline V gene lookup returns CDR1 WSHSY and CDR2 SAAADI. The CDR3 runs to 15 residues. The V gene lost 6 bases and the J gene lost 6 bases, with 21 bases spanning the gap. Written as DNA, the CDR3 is TGCGCCAGCAGCAAACTGGGACACGAAGTCGGCGAGCAGTACTTC. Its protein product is CASSKLGHEVGEQYF.

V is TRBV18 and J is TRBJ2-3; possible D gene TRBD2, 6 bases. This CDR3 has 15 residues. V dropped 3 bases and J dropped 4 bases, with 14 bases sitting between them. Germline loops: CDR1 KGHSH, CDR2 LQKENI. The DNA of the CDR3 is TGTGCCAGCTCACCGTCGCGGGATTTCGCAGATACGCAGTATTTT. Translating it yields CASSPSRDFADTQYF.

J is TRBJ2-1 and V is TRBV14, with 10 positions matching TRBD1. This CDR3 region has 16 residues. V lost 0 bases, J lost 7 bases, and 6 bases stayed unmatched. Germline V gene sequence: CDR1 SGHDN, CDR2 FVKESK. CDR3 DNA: TGTGCCAGCAGCCAAGATAGAGGGACAGGGGATAATGAGCAGTTCTTC. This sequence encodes CASSQDRGTGDNEQFF.

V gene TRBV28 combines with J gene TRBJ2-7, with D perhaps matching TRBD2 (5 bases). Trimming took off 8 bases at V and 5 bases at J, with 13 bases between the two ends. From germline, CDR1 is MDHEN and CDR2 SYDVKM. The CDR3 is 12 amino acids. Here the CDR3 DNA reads TGTGCCAGCCAGGTCGGGGTTCACGAGCAGTACTTC. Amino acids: CASQVGVHEQYF.

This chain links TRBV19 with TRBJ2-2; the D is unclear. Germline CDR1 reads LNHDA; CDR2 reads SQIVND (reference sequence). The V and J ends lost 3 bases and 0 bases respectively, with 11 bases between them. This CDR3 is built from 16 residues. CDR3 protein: CASSIGSGPNTGELFF. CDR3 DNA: TGTGCCAGTAGTATCGGTTCGGGCCCGAACACCGGGGAGCTGTTTTTT.

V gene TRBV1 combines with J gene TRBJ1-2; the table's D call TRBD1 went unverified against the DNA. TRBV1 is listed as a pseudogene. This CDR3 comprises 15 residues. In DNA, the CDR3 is TGCACCAGCAGCCAACAACCGACAGGCTACTATGGCTACACCTTC. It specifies CTSSQQPTGYYGYTF.

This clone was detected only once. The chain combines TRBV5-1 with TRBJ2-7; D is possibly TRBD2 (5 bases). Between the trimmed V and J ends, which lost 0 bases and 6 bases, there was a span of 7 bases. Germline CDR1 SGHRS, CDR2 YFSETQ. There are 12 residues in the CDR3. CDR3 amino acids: CASSLGGFEQYF. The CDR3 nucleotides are TGCGCCAGCAGCTTGGGAGGGTTCGAGCAGTACTTC. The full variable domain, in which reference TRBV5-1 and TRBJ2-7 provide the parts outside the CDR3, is KAGVTQTPRYLIKTRGQQVTLSCSPISGHRSVSWYQQTPGQGLQFLFEYFSETQRNKGNFPGRFSGRQFSNSRSEMNVSTLELGDSALYLCASSLGGFEQYFGPGTRLTVT.

CDR3 sequence (DNA): TGTGCCAGCAGTGTTAGCGGGCAAGAGACCCAGTACTTC. Its translation: CASSVSGQETQYF. The chain links TRBV6-5 to TRBJ2-5; 7 bases are a match to TRBD2. V lost 5 bases and J lost 2; bases outside the gene matches: 2. From germline, CDR1 is MNHEY and CDR2 SVGAGI. CDR3 length equals 13 residues.

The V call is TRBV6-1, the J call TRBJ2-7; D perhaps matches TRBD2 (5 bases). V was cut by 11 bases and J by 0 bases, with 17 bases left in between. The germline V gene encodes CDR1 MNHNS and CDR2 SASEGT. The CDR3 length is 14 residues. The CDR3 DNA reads TGTGCCGCGGGTCTAATTTTGAGCTCCTACGAGCAGTACTTC. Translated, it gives CAAGLILSSYEQYF.

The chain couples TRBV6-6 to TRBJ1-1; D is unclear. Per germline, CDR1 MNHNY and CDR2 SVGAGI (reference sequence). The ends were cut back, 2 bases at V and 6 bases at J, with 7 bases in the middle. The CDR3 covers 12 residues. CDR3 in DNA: TGTGCCAGCAGTTACGTCCGAGCTGAAGCTTTCTTT. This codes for CASSYVRAEAFF.

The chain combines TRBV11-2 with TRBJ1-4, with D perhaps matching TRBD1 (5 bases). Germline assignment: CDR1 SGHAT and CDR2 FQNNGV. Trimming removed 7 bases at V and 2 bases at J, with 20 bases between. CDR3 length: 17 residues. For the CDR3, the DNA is TGTGCCAGCACCCCCCACAGGCGTGGTACGACTAATGAAAAACTGTTTTTT. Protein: CASTPHRRGTTNEKLFF. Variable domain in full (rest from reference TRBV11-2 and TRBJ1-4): EAGVAQSPRYKIIEKRQSVAFWCNPISGHATLYWYQQILGQGPKLLIQFQNNGVVDDSQLPKDRFSAERLKGVDSTLKIQPAKLEDSAVYLCASTPHRRGTTNEKLFFGSGTQLSVL.

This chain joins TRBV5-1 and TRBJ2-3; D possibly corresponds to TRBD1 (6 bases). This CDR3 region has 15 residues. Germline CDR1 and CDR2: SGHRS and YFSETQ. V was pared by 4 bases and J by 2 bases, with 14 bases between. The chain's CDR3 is CASSPGQEFTDTQYF. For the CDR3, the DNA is TGCGCCAGCAGCCCGGGACAAGAGTTCACAGATACGCAGTATTTT.

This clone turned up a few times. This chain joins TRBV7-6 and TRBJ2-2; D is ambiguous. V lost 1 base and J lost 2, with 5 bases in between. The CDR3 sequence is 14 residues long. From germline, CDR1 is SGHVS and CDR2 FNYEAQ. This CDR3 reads CASSLVHNTGELFF. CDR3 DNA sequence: TGTGCCAGCAGCTTAGTACACAACACCGGGGAGCTGTTTTTT.

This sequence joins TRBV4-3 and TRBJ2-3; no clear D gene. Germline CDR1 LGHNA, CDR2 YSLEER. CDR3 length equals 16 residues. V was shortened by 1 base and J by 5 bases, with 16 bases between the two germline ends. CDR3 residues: CASSQGKTTLGDTQYF. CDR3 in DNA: TGCGCCAGCAGCCAAGGAAAGACCACATTGGGAGATACGCAGTATTTT.

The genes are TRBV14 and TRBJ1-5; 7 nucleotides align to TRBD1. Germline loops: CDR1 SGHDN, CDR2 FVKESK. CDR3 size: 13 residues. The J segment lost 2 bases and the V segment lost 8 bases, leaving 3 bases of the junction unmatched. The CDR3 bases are TGTGCCAGCTCCGACAGGGGCAATCAGCCCCAGCATTTT. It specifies CASSDRGNQPQHF.